This T cell receptor beta chain came from a study of cytomegalovirus exposure and HLA in healthy donors (dated by TCRdb to 2016 to 2017). About the study as a whole: An earlier analysis of roughly 630 of the donors reported approximately 290 Gb of sequence data and 100 million to 140 million unique TCR beta sequences from roughly 200 million T cells. An early release covering roughly 580 HLA-typed donors comprised about 300 gigabases of sequencing data and approximately 80 million unique TCR sequences. Among the roughly 380 genotyped donors, around 81% belonged to the genetic ancestry cluster associated with self-reported Caucasian donors. The aim of the study was to test whether cataloging public T cell receptors could identify signatures of past pathogen exposure. The study used immunosequencing to profile the T cell repertoires of under 700 subjects and linked those repertoires to cytomegalovirus serostatus. Besides the first cohort of 666 subjects, a separate validation cohort made up of about 120 different subjects was used. To predict cytomegalovirus infection status, the study brought together high-throughput TCR immunosequencing, statistical association of individual TCRs with disease status, and machine learning. In a later analysis, previously published TCR beta repertoires from about 640 donors were re-analyzed and high-resolution HLA genotyping was added so that TCR occurrence patterns could be studied. Rather than drawing on any new phenotypic data, the later analysis identified candidate immune exposures from TCR beta sequences and the way those sequences occurred across donors. An earlier analysis of 587 of the donors used high-throughput TCR beta sequencing to judge whether each TCR beta V gene segment behaved as functional or pseudogenic. Donor age, sex, ethnicity and CMV serostatus were compiled alongside the repertoire data. A later genetic analysis used genome-wide SNP genotypes for about 65% of the roughly 670 donors, treating that subset as a discovery cohort. All discovery cohort repertoires had been generated using a single sequencing platform. Class I and class II HLA loci were covered by the typing at four-digit resolution. The number of typed donors differed by locus: about 620-640 for A, B, C, DRB1 and DQB1; about 520 for DQA1; 606 for DPA1; and roughly 450 for DPB1. A few DR-DQ haplotypes were treated as single units for association and clustering because of strong linkage in the cohort. On average, about 200,000 unique TCR beta nucleotide sequences were sequenced per donor among some 430 genotyped donors of the cohort, with roughly 18% of those sequences being non-productive. Beyond this particular receptor, the publication reports: Several of the top co-occurrence clusters appeared to be linked to parvovirus B19, influenza, CMV and Epstein-Barr virus, according to a later analysis. The authors suggested that the approach could potentially be generalized to other disease states and immunological phenotypes. Most CMV-associated TCR beta chains appeared to be HLA-restricted in a later analysis, and the HLA associations seemed to be driven largely by CMV exposure. An association between a missense DCLRE1C variant and V-gene and J-gene trimming of TCR beta chains was found in a later genetic analysis and replicated in an independent cohort. Because the 87-base-pair reads could not distinguish some IMGT-functional V segments, including TRBV6-2 and TRBV6-3, those segments were excluded. In a later analysis, HLA-associated TCR beta chains showed more clonal expansion and lower generation probabilities than non-associated chains that were equally common. HLA typing was unavailable for some donors at each locus, so association tests used only the typed subset. When HLA alleles, especially DR and DQ, strongly co-occurred, TCR associations were difficult to assign to individual alleles. Correlated functional status among segregating V segments might be attributable to linkage disequilibrium, but an unknown experimental factor could not be ruled out. For the cohort, immune exposure information was limited to CMV serostatus. Most TCR sequences were observed very rarely across donors, whereas some public TCRs were present in many individuals. A further reported finding was that TCR beta sequences accurately predicted the HLA-A and HLA-B alleles for most subjects in the first cohort. At a false discovery rate of 0.05, a later analysis linked 16,000 or so TCR beta sequences to specific HLA alleles. A cluster of highly shared sequence variants was judged likely to represent a technical artifact of the sequencing pipeline. In a later genetic analysis, fewer N-insertions in productive TCRs were reported among donors in an Asian-associated ancestry cluster than the roughly 710-donor mean. Because counts were too low, some 17 rarely observed V segments, including chromosome 9 orphons, were left out of the earlier analysis of roughly 600 of the donors. In a later analysis, TCR association rates were found to vary across HLA loci, with the most associated TCRs seen for DRB1 alleles and the fewest for HLA-C alleles. In an earlier analysis of 587 of the donors, most TCR beta V segments appeared in productive rearrangements about 90% or about 30% of the time, broadly matching IMGT annotations. Sequencing depth was assumed to be roughly uniform across donors in the presence/absence analyses, though that assumption may not hold. In both the original and validation cohorts, the classifier was reported to diagnose cytomegalovirus status with high specificity and sensitivity. In vitro tests confirmed that a few of the cytomegalovirus-associated TCR beta chains recognize cytomegalovirus antigens. The study gave a list of 150 to 200 TCR beta chains associated with cytomegalovirus. The cohort was sequenced for TCR beta chains only, and without alpha or paired-chain data the features that could be detected were limited.

The CDR3, cysteine through phenylalanine, is 14 amino acids long. Of the read, only the CDR3 DNA is kept; its 42 bases are in frame from base 1. CDR1 and CDR2 are drawn from the germline V gene (reference sequence): LNHNV, YYDKDF. For this clone: Its antigen is currently not known. Sequence at one end of the junction differs from germline and may be a read error.

Libraries were built with the immunoSEQ multiplex PCR assay. For the multiplex PCR, a mixture combining 60 forward primers for TCR Vbeta segments and 13 reverse primers for TCR Jbeta segments was used. The CDR3 region of rearranged TCR beta genes was amplified from genomic DNA with a multiplex PCR assay. On the Illumina HiSeq System, the amplified TCR beta libraries were sequenced as 87-base-pair reads. Per the original workflow: A later analysis counted some 80 million unique TCR beta chains across the 500 to 850 repertoires, and some 11 million of these chains were shared by at least two donors. A nearest-neighbor algorithm error-corrected the raw reads and collapsed the reads into unique sequences, merging closely related sequences to remove PCR and sequencing errors. To assign V, D and J gene segments, CDR3 sequences were aligned to IMGT reference sequences. For a sequence to be retained, at least a six-nucleotide match to both a V gene segment and a J gene segment was required. Rearrangements were classified as productive when the CDR3 lacked stop codons and remained in frame with V and J, and all other rearrangements were classified as non-productive. Following IMGT convention, CDR3 was defined as the stretch from the second conserved V-encoded cysteine up to the conserved J-encoded phenylalanine. In an earlier analysis of just under 600 of the donors, sequences lacking an unambiguous match to a single V gene segment were excluded. In an earlier analysis of approximately 590 of the donors, V segments were called functional above 56.7% productive rearrangements and were called segregating when the between-donor standard deviation exceeded 5%. A statistical classification framework was developed to diagnose cytomegalovirus status using the catalog of TCR beta chain sequences. In a later analysis, V and J genes were assigned by comparing TCR nucleotide sequences against IMGT/GENE-DB human TR gene sequences. A later analysis assigned CDR3 sequences and most-parsimonious VDJ recombination scenarios with the TCRdist pipeline. In a later analysis, each TCR beta chain was defined by its CDR3 amino acid sequence together with its V-gene family, and reads without a unique V-gene family were excluded. To address suspected cross-contamination and a sequencing artifact, a later analysis removed roughly 580 highly shared, low-generation-probability nucleotide sequences. In a later analysis, a clonal expansion index for each public chain was calculated from normalized within-repertoire ranks of inferred template counts. Generation probabilities in a later analysis came from a VDJ recombination model fitted to out-of-frame rearrangements, and those results were checked against IGoR. In a later analysis, TCR-TCR, TCR-HLA and TCR-CMV co-occurrence was scored with hypergeometric tests, and a repertoire-size bias correction was applied to TCR pairs. In a later analysis, false discovery rates were estimated by permuting HLA or CMV assignments 20 times. In a later analysis, co-occurring TCRs were grouped with DBSCAN, and TCRdist sequence similarity was added when clustering was performed within HLA-allele-positive subsets. Co-occurrence clustering excluded repertoires with fewer than 30,000 or more than 120,000 public chains, plus five with anomalous nucleotide sharing. TCRdb took over this immuneACCESS table, retaining in-frame rearrangements with V and J assigned. Such tables are incomplete; in checked studies, under half of the missing clones stem from an unresolved V gene, and the remainder is unexplained. V, J and clone size derive from that table, while D and trimming were established from the DNA sequence. The sample table includes roughly 80,000 clones. About 5.5% of the sample comes from the top ten.

The cohort comprised around 690 healthy bone marrow donors. Cohort members were all nominally healthy when sampled, although unrecorded immune exposures were likely present. The donor tested CMV seropositive, placing the donor among the 290 or so seropositive members of the cohort. Each donor provided a peripheral blood sample, and peripheral blood mononuclear cells were used for TCR beta sequencing. The Qiagen DNeasy Blood Extraction Kit was used to extract genomic DNA from the blood cell samples. The sequenced material came from PBMCs. The clonotype was recovered from a girl aged 10-17 years in good health and CMV-seropositive. The chain was built from TRBV15 and TRBJ1-6; TRBD1 is perhaps the D gene, given 5 matching bases. The DNA reads TGTGCCACCAGGAGAGACAGAGGAGGATCACCCCTCCACTTT. Its translation reads: CATRRDRGGSPLHF.